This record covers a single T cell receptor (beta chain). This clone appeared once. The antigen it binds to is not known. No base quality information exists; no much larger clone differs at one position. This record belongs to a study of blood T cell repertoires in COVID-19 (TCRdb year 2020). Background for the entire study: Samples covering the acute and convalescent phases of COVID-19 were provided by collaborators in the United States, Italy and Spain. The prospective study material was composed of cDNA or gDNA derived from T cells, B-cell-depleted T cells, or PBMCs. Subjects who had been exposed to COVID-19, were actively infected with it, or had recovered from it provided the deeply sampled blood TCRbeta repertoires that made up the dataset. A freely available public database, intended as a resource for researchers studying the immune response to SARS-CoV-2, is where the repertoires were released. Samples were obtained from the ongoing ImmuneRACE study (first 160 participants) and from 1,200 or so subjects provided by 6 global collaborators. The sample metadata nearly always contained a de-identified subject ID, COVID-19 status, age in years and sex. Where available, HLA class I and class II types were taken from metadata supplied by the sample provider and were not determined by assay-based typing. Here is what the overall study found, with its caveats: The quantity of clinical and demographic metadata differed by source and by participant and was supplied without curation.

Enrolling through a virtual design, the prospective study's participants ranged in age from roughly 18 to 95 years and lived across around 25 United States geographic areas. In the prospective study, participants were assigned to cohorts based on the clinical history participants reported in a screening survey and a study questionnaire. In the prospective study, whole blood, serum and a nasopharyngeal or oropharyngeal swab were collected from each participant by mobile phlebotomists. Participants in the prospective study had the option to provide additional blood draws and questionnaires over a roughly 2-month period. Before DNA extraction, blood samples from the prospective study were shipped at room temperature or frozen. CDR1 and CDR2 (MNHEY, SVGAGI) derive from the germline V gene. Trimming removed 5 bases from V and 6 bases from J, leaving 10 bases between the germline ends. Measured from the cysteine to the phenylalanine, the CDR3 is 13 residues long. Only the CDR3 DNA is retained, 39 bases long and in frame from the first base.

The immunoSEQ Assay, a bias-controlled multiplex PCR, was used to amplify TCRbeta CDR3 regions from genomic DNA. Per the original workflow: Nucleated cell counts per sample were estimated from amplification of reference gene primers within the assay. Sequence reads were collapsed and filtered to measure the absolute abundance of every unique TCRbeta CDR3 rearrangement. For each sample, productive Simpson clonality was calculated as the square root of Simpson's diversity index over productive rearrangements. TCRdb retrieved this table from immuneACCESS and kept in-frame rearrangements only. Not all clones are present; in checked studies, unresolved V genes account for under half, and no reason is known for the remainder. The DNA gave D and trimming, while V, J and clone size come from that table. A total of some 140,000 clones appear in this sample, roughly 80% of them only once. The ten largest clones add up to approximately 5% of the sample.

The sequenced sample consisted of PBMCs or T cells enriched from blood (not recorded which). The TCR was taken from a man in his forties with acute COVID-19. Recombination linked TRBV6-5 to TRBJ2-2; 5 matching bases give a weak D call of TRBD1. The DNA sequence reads TGTGCCAGCAGTCCAGGGTTCCCCGGGGAGCTGTTTTTT. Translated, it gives CASSPGFPGELFF.